This T cell receptor beta chain stems from a study of T-cell memory formation after mild COVID-19. Study-wide background: TCR clusters were largely donor specific.

The 5'RACE method, run with constant-segment primers, produced TCR alpha and TCR beta cDNA libraries (carrying sample barcodes and UMIs). Using its own MiXCR run on the 5' RACE reads, TCRdb lists one record per CDR3 protein. This table holds some 310,000 distinct CDR3 sequences, around a fifth found once. This clonotype has only a few counts. Germline CDR1 reads LNHDA; CDR2 reads SQIVND (reference sequence). This CDR3 has 15 residues. V lost 9 bases to trimming and J lost 0 bases, with 17 bases between them. Sequencing was done on a sample of PBMCs or a T cell subset sorted from them (not recorded which). V usage is TRBV19 and J usage is TRBJ1-1; possibly TRBD1 for D (5 bases). This receptor was identified in a man in his late teens or twenties who had mild COVID-19 (a few samples of this study predate the infection). Cell type and time point are not known. The CDR3 reads CASKLSGTLNTEAFF. The CDR3 DNA follows: TGTGCCAGCAAGTTAAGCGGGACCTTGAACACTGAAGCTTTCTTT.